This T cell receptor (beta chain) was obtained from a study of TIL therapy for anti-PD-1-resistant metastatic lung cancer. General study findings and limits: The cohort had more treatment-naive, never-smoker and oncogene-addicted patients than typical.

This clone was counted between two and nine times. Antigen unknown. Sequencing used immunoSEQ v3. Sequenced by immunoSEQ multiplex PCR; TCRdb stores in-frame clones only, minus some. The repertoire holds some 37,000 clones, around 70% seen once, with about 5.7% in the top ten. Documented time point: pre-treatment sample, taken before nivolumab and TIL therapy. Enrollment ran from October 2017 to January 2020. The V and J ends lost 4 bases and 4 bases respectively, with 5 bases between them. CDR1 MNHEY and CDR2 SVGAGI come from the germline V gene. The CDR3 is 11 amino acids. The clonotype originates from a person aged 25 to 85 with non-small cell lung cancer. The sample here was blood, taken at baseline. J is TRBJ2-7 and V is TRBV6-5; D unresolved. CDR3 nucleotide sequence: TGTGCCAGCAGTTCCCCATACGAGCAGTACTTC. Translated: CASSSPYEQYF.